This record covers a single T cell receptor beta chain. The clone's antigen remains unknown. Base qualities were left out, and no much larger clone turns up one base away. Preparation of the library involved multiplex PCR. Sequencing took place on an Illumina HiSeq 2500. Following protocols modified from ARM-PCR, the researchers constructed TCRbeta libraries through three rounds of nested PCR with primers (Table S4). Before sequencing, PCR products of 200-500 bp were excised from the gel and purified with the QIAquick gel extraction kit. For the original study's pipeline: Trimmomatic was used to clean the reads, FLASH was used to merge the reads into complete CDR3 sequences, and MiTCR was used to assign the reads to V(D)J germline segments. VDJtools was used to compute clonal diversity as the inverse Simpson's index. A read counted as productive if the sequence was in-frame and lacked a premature stop codon. Starting from the raw public reads, TCRdb applied fastp trimming at Q25, assembled clones with MiXCR and retained in-frame beta chains. A single entry per CDR3 protein holds the most common genes and DNA from its merged rows. V and J calls and clone size were set by TCRdb, not the authors. Present in this sample are 75,000 to 95,000 distinct CDR3 sequences, 72% of which were seen just once. The top ten clonotypes cover approximately 9% of the sample.

The data derive from a study of tumor and adjacent non-tumor tissue in lung cancer (dated by TCRdb to the late 2010s). At the level of the whole study: Patients with adenocarcinoma (about 12), squamous cell carcinoma (2) and small cell lung cancer (1) were included in the cohort. The study compared bulk TCRbeta repertoires between lung tumor tissue and matched distant non-tumor lung tissue from more than twelve lung cancer patients. The approximately 15 patients were aged about 30 to 80 years, included around ten men and 5 women, and had TNM stage I to III disease. Sequencing generated a total of more than 95 million productive TCRbeta reads, averaging around 4.2 million reads per sample. For each patient, one tumor sample and one normal lung sample were taken, giving roughly 30 paired specimens that underwent TCRbeta CDR3 sequencing.

RNA was extracted from bulk unsorted tissue and checked for quality with a NanoDrop ND-1000 and an Agilent 2100. All donors had newly diagnosed lung cancer, had not received prior chemotherapy, and were admitted for thoracic surgery in China between August and November 2014. Patients with previous radiotherapy or chemotherapy, or with another concurrent cancer, were excluded from the study. Pieces of surgical tissue measuring about 1-2.1 cm3 were kept in RNAlater solution and held at -80 degrees C until needed. The germline V gene specifies LGHNA as CDR1 and YNFKEQ as CDR2. From the cysteine through the phenylalanine, the CDR3 covers 15 amino acids. Only the CDR3 region is kept as DNA, spanning 45 bases read in frame from base 1. Summary of the overall study and its limitations: The sequencing platform is not named in the methods, and unique molecular identifiers are not mentioned. Tumor tissue showed significantly greater TCR diversity (inverse Simpson) than normal lung tissue (about 400 vs 180, P = 0.0075, Mann-Whitney U test). A significantly larger cumulative share of the repertoire was made up by the top 100 clones in normal lung than in tumor tissue. TCR diversity was significantly higher in younger patients, and greater tumor TCR diversity was associated with shorter overall survival and shorter disease-free survival. With only around 15 patients in the cohort, the authors noted that larger samples and more detailed clinical data are needed. Because peripheral blood was not sequenced, the blood TCRbeta repertoires of the lung cancer patients in the study went unexamined.

The sequence links TRBV4-2 to TRBJ1-4, and the D gene may be TRBD1, 5 bases matching. Sequencing was done on a sample of lung tumor tissue. The sequence came from a woman in her thirties or forties with non-small cell lung cancer. CDR3 protein: CVISTGAQTNEKLFF. The DNA sequence is TGTGTCATCTCGACTGGGGCCCAAACTAATGAAAAACTGTTTTTT.